This TCR beta chain was profiled in a study of blood T cell repertoires in COVID-19 (dated by TCRdb to the early 2020s). Regarding the complete study: Samples from collaborators originated in the United States, Italy and Spain and spanned both the acute and convalescent phases of COVID-19. The samples were drawn from two sources: the first 160 participants of the ongoing ImmuneRACE study, and 950 to 1,500 subjects contributed by 6 global collaborators. A freely available public database, intended as a resource for researchers studying the immune response to SARS-CoV-2, is where the repertoires were released. Where HLA class I and class II types were available, the types were taken from metadata supplied by the sample provider, not from assay-based typing. Subjects who had been exposed to COVID-19, were actively infected with it, or had recovered from it provided the deeply sampled blood TCRbeta repertoires that made up the dataset. The prospective study material was composed of cDNA or gDNA derived from T cells, B-cell-depleted T cells, or PBMCs. The sample metadata nearly always contained a de-identified subject ID, COVID-19 status, age in years and sex.

Taken from cysteine to phenylalanine, the CDR3 has 17 residues. The only DNA kept is the CDR3, 51 bases in frame from the first base. Here V drops 6 bases and J drops 0 bases, and the junction holds 12 bases not matched to any gene. The germline V gene (reference sequence) sets CDR1 to SEHNR and CDR2 to FQNEAQ. Points the paper makes about the study in general: The amount of clinical and demographic metadata varied by source and participant and was provided uncurated.

TCRbeta CDR3 regions were amplified from genomic DNA by means of the immunoSEQ Assay, a bias-controlled multiplex PCR. Per the original workflow: The number of nucleated cells in each sample was estimated from the amplification of reference gene primers within the assay. To quantify the absolute abundance of each unique TCRbeta CDR3 rearrangement, sequence reads were collapsed and filtered. For each sample, productive Simpson clonality was calculated by taking the square root of Simpson's diversity index across productive rearrangements. Held by TCRdb, this immuneACCESS table contains in-frame sequences only and omits some clones. Under half of the omission traces to an unresolved V gene where checked; the cause of the rest is unknown. V, J and clone size are those of that table, while D and trimming were read from the DNA. Present in this sample are under 150,000 clones, more than 90% of which were seen just once. The top ten clonotypes cover roughly 3.7% of the sample.

Each collaborating institution followed its own protocols to collect whole blood in K2EDTA tubes. For TCRbeta analysis, collaborators shipped samples in one of three forms: frozen whole blood, isolated PBMCs, or DNA extracted from either of those sample types. This clone was seen only once. Its binding antigen is unknown. Within one base of it there is no much larger clone, and no base qualities were kept. The sequence came from a man aged 50-60 years with active COVID-19. The chain employs TRBV7-9 and TRBJ2-3, with TRBD2 identical over 7 junction bases. Source material: peripheral blood. DNA sequence: TGTGCCAGCAGATCCCCTCCGCGGGGGACTAGCACAGATACGCAGTATTTT. Its protein is CASRSPPRGTSTDTQYF.